This entry lists 22 T cell receptor beta chains sequenced from one sample in a study of cytomegalovirus exposure and HLA in healthy donors (dated by TCRdb to 2016 to 2017). The protocol used for the library was the immunoSEQ multiplex PCR assay. For the multiplex PCR, a mixture combining 60 forward primers for TCR Vbeta segments and 13 reverse primers for TCR Jbeta segments was used. Not all clones reach the TCRdb copy of this immuneACCESS table, which keeps in-frame sequences only. Checked studies attribute under half of the gap to unresolved V genes and leave the rest unexplained. The sample table holds 60,000 to 100,000 clones. The ten largest account for about 4.6% of the sample. The sequencing input was PBMCs. All receptors come from a man between 25 and 39 years old in good health and CMV-seronegative.

CDR3 in DNA: TGTGCCAGCAGCCGACAGAATAACTATGGCTACACCTTC. Its translation is CASSRQNNYGYTF. This chain connects TRBV7-9 to TRBJ1-2; D possibly corresponds to TRBD1 (5 bases). V was shortened by 5 bases and J by 1 base, with 8 bases between the two germline ends. Per the germline V gene, CDR1 is SEHNR and CDR2 is FQNEAQ (reference sequence). CDR3 length: 13 residues.

The rearrangement joins TRBV10-3 to TRBJ2-2; 8 nucleotides line up with TRBD1. From germline, CDR1 is ENHRY and CDR2 SYGVKD. The CDR3 spans 14 residues. J was trimmed by 5 bases and V by 10 bases; bases with no gene match: 9. The CDR3 nucleotides read TGTGCCAGTTCCTTGGACAGGGCGACCGGGGAGCTGTTTTTT. It translates to CASSLDRATGELFF.

The chain combines TRBV4-1 with TRBJ2-3; possibly TRBD2 for D (6 bases). The CDR3 sequence is 16 residues long. The germline CDR1 and CDR2 sequences are MGHRA and YSYEKL. Trimming removed 5 bases from V and 0 bases from J, with 15 bases in between. CDR3 loop: CASSARPGTSTDTQYF. CDR3 nucleotide sequence: TGCGCCAGCAGCGCCCGTCCCGGGACTAGCACAGATACGCAGTATTTT.

The chain uses TRBV5-1 and TRBJ2-5; 8 bases fit TRBD1. The CDR3 is 13 amino acids. Germline CDR1 and CDR2: SGHRS and YFSETQ. The ends lost 4 bases at V and 4 bases at J; junction bases unmatched: 3. The chain's CDR3 is CASSPTGAETQYF. For the CDR3, the DNA is TGCGCCAGCAGCCCGACAGGGGCAGAGACCCAGTACTTC.

This chain joins TRBV5-1 and TRBJ2-2; a weak D match, TRBD2 (6 bases). The CDR3 is 19 residues long. V was clipped by 1 base and J by 6 bases, with 25 bases between them. CDR1 is SGHRS and CDR2 is YFSETQ in the germline V gene. The CDR3 sequence is CASSLSLGGSGEASGELFF. CDR3 in DNA: TGCGCCAGCAGCTTGAGCCTTGGCGGCTCGGGGGAAGCGTCCGGGGAGCTGTTTTTT.

The rearrangement links TRBV25-1 to TRBJ2-7; TRBD1 is a possible D gene (6 bases). Trimming took off 3 bases at V and 2 bases at J, with 11 bases between the two ends. The CDR3 sequence is 14 residues long. The V gene's germline CDR1 is MGHDK and CDR2 SYGVNS. The CDR3 DNA follows: TGTGCCAGCAGTGATAAGGGGGTCGCCTACGAGCAGTACTTC. Its protein product is CASSDKGVAYEQYF.

The J gene is TRBJ2-5, the V gene TRBV5-6; 9 bases fit TRBD2. The V gene's germline CDR1 is SGHDT and CDR2 YYEEEE. Losses at the gene ends were 3 bases for V and 3 bases for J; bases not matched to a gene: 9. The CDR3 spans 16 residues. The CDR3 sequence: CASSSLAGASEETQYF. CDR3 DNA: TGTGCCAGCAGCTCCTTAGCGGGAGCTTCCGAAGAGACCCAGTACTTC.

This chain uses TRBV5-1 with TRBJ2-1, with D maybe TRBD1 (5 bases). Germline lookup yields CDR1 SGHRS and CDR2 YFSETQ. Trimming took 2 bases from V and 9 from J, leaving 6 bases between them. This CDR3 comprises 11 residues. The CDR3 here is CASSLQVEQFF. The CDR3 coding sequence is TGCGCCAGCAGCTTACAGGTTGAGCAGTTCTTC.

The chain links TRBV19 to TRBJ1-6; the D is unclear. The CDR3 is made up of 14 amino acids. Germline CDR1 and CDR2: LNHDA and SQIVND (reference sequence). Trimming cost V 2 bases and J 4 bases, with 6 bases left between them. The CDR3: CASSISQYNSPLHF. The CDR3 DNA reads as TGTGCCAGTAGTATAAGCCAATATAATTCACCCCTCCACTTT.

The chain uses TRBV4-3 and TRBJ2-2; D gene uncertain. The germline V gene has CDR1 LGHNA and CDR2 YSLEER. This CDR3 has 16 residues. The V end lost 0 bases, the J end lost 1 base, and 9 bases lay between the germline ends. The CDR3 loop reads CASSQDSRGNTGELFF. Here the CDR3 DNA reads TGCGCCAGCAGCCAAGATTCTCGAGGGAACACCGGGGAGCTGTTTTTT.

This chain links TRBV19 with TRBJ2-5, with TRBD1 matching over 10 bases. The CDR3 extends over 14 amino acids. From germline, CDR1 is LNHDA and CDR2 SQIVND (reference sequence). The V and J ends lost 3 bases and 5 bases, in that order; junction bases with no gene match: 3. The CDR3 bases are TGTGCCAGTAGTATCGAGGGACAGGGGGAGACCCAGTACTTC. Its translation is CASSIEGQGETQYF.

The rearrangement links TRBV12-1 to TRBJ1-6; the table's TRBD1 call for D was not verified on the DNA. TRBV12-1 is listed as a pseudogene. This CDR3 is 14 amino acids long. This CDR3 is CASTIDRFNSPLHF. In DNA, the CDR3 is TGTGCCAGCACAATCGACAGGTTCAATTCACCCCTCCACTTT.

The rearrangement joins TRBV7-9 to TRBJ2-5; TRBD2 might be the D (5 bases). V lost 3 bases and J lost 9, with 11 bases in between. The CDR3 is 12 residues long. Germline V gives CDR1 SEHNR, CDR2 FQNEAQ (reference sequence). CDR3 DNA sequence: TGTGCCAGCAGCTTTTCAGTGGAGGCCCAGTACTTC. Its translation is CASSFSVEAQYF.

The rearrangement uses TRBV7-9 and TRBJ1-1; TRBD1 matches at 7 bases. CDR1 is SEHNR, CDR2 FQNEAQ, per germline (reference sequence). The V and J ends lost 5 bases and 5 bases, in that order; junction bases with no gene match: 11. The CDR3 totals 15 residues. CDR3 residues: CASSKTTGVGTEAFF. The CDR3 DNA reads TGTGCCAGCAGCAAGACCACAGGGGTTGGGACTGAAGCTTTCTTT.

V gene TRBV7-3 combines with J gene TRBJ1-1; TRBD1 aligns across 8 bases. Looked up from germline, CDR1 is SGHTA and CDR2 is FQGTGA. Unmatched junction bases numbered 4, after V lost 5 bases and J lost 5 bases. The CDR3 has 13 amino acids. CDR3 loop: CASSVDRVTEAFF. The CDR3 DNA reads as TGTGCCAGCAGCGTGGACAGGGTAACTGAAGCTTTCTTT.

The CDR3 coding sequence is TGTGCCAGCAGGGGACAGGGTTTTTCCTACGAGCAGTACTTC. Amino acid sequence: CASRGQGFSYEQYF. The V gene is TRBV11-3, the J gene TRBJ2-7, with TRBD1 matching over 9 bases. The J segment lost 1 base and the V segment lost 6 bases, leaving 4 bases of the junction unmatched. CDR1 is SGHNT, CDR2 YENEEA, per germline. The CDR3 has 14 residues.

This clone ranks as medium-sized in terms of frequency. This sample includes further DNA sequences coding for the same CDR3. The chain couples TRBV7-9 to TRBJ1-3; possible D gene TRBD1, 5 bases. The germline V gene has CDR1 SEHNR and CDR2 FQNEAQ (reference sequence). The CDR3 extends over 15 amino acids. V was shortened by 1 base and J by 4 bases, with 11 bases between the two germline ends. CDR3 bases: TGTGCCAGCAGCTTAGAATCTGGGGCAGGAAACACCATATATTTT. Its translation is CASSLESGAGNTIYF.

The chain uses TRBV11-2 and TRBJ2-5; possibly TRBD1 for D (5 bases). Germline assignment: CDR1 SGHAT and CDR2 FQNNGV. This CDR3 is built from 13 residues. The V end was cut by 1 base, the J end by 4 bases, with 7 bases between. The CDR3 region has the DNA TGTGCCAGCAGCTTAGGACAGAGAGAGACCCAGTACTTC. Protein: CASSLGQRETQYF. Full variable domain (remainder filled in from reference TRBV11-2 and TRBJ2-5): EAGVAQSPRYKIIEKRQSVAFWCNPISGHATLYWYQQILGQGPKLLIQFQNNGVVDDSQLPKDRFSAERLKGVDSTLKIQPAKLEDSAVYLCASSLGQRETQYFGPGTRLLVL.

The chain couples TRBV4-3 to TRBJ2-1; 8 nucleotides match TRBD2. Trimming took 0 bases from V and 5 from J; bases not matched to a gene: 9. The CDR3 has 17 amino acids. Germline assignment: CDR1 LGHNA and CDR2 YSLEER. This chain's CDR3 is CASSQDRSLAGNNEQFF. The CDR3 region has the DNA TGCGCCAGCAGCCAAGATCGATCCCTAGCGGGTAACAATGAGCAGTTCTTC.

The chain couples TRBV7-2 to TRBJ2-7; TRBD2 aligns across 9 bases. The CDR3 has 15 residues. The germline CDR1 and CDR2 sequences are SGHTA and FQGNSA. The V and J ends lost 5 bases and 5 bases, in that order; junction bases with no gene match: 10. The DNA for the CDR3 is TGTGCCAGCAGCCCCATAGCGGGAGTAGTCGACGAGCAGTACTTC. The encoded protein is CASSPIAGVVDEQYF. The full variable domain, rest sourced from reference TRBV7-2 and TRBJ2-7, is GAGVSQSPSNKVTEKGKDVELRCDPISGHTALYWYRQSLGQGLEFLIYFQGNSAPDKSGLPSDRFSAERTGGSVSTLTIQRTQQEDSAVYLCASSPIAGVVDEQYFGPGTRLTVT.

The J gene is TRBJ2-3, the V gene TRBV6-5, with TRBD2 matching 11 bases. V was pared by 4 bases and J by 2 bases, with 5 bases of the junction left unmatched. The germline V gene encodes CDR1 MNHEY and CDR2 SVGAGI. The CDR3 length is 16 residues. The CDR3 loop reads CASSSVAGGDTDTQYF. CDR3 bases: TGTGCCAGCAGTTCTGTAGCGGGGGGGGACACAGATACGCAGTATTTT.

J is TRBJ1-1 and V is TRBV19; D unclear. Germline CDR1 reads LNHDA; CDR2 reads SQIVND (reference sequence). The V end was cut by 5 bases, the J end by 7 bases, with 11 bases between. The CDR3 covers 12 residues. DNA of the CDR3: TGTGCCAGTAGTGGTTTCACAGATGAAGCTTTCTTT. It codes for CASSGFTDEAFF.